The entry below gives a single T cell receptor beta chain sequence along with its context. The antigen remains unidentified. The junction does not match germline at one end; this may be a read error. This specimen belongs to a study of post-analysis software for immune sequencing data. About the study: The courses of disease that were included comprised relapsing-remitting, secondary progressive and progressive-relapsing multiple sclerosis. Study outcomes and limitations: The study found TRBV5-6, TRBV5-1 and TRBV20-1 among roughly 5 TRBV segments more frequent in patients than controls. Versus controls, multiple sclerosis patients showed significantly lower diversity (normalized Chao1).

The CDR3 is made up of 17 amino acids. Germline CDR1 reads LNHDA; CDR2 reads SQIVND (reference sequence). TCR beta cDNA libraries included unique molecular identifiers. TCRdb reprocessed the PCR reads with MiXCR, giving one entry per CDR3 protein. The top ten clones hold over 1.2% of a sample with about 150,000 distinct CDR3 sequences, approximately 28% of them seen once. The sequencing sample was made of blood. This sequence was found in a girl aged 10-17 years with multiple sclerosis. The chain employs TRBV19 and TRBJ1-5; D ambiguous. CDR3 sequence reads: CTSRTWIRTDSNQPQHF. CDR3 nucleotides: TGTACCAGTAGAACATGGATCAGGACCGATAGCAATCAGCCCCAGCATTTT.